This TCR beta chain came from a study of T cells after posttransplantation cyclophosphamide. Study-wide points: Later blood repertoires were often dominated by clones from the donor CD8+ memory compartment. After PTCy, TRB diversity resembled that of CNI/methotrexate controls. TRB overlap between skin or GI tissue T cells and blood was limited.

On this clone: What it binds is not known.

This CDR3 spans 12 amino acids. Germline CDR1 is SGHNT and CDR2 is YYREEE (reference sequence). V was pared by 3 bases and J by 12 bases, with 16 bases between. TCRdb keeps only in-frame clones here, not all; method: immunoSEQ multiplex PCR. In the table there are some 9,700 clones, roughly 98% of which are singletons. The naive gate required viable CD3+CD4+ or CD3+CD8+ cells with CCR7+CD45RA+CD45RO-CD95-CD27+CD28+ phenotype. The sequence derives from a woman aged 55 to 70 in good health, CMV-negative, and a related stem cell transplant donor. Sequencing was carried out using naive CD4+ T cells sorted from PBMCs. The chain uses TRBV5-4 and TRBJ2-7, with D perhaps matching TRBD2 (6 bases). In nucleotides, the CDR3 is TGTGCCAGCAGCTCCACCGGGAGCGACTTGTACGTC. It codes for CASSSTGSDLYV.